This T cell receptor (beta chain) is from a study of cytomegalovirus exposure and HLA in healthy donors. Here immunoSEQ multiplex PCR was the method, and the copy in TCRdb shows in-frame clones only, minus some. Of 90,000 to 100,000 clones listed, about 93% are singletons. The CDR3 consists of 15 residues. V shed 5 bases, J shed 3 bases, and the junction held 9 bases outside the gene matches. The V gene's germline CDR1 is SSHAT and CDR2 FNYEAQ (reference sequence). The source material was PBMCs. The chain is built from TRBV7-7 and TRBJ2-5; TRBD1 matches 7 bases. The sequence came from a woman younger than 45 in good health and CMV-seropositive. Here the CDR3 DNA reads TGTGCCAGCAGCGAAAAAGGGGACAGAAAAGAGACCCAGTACTTC. It specifies CASSEKGDRKETQYF.